This T cell receptor beta chain is drawn from a study of T-cell reconstitution after alpha-beta-depleted transplantation in children. Overall study results and limits: Elevated TCRbeta diversity at day 60 was traced, in some patients, to surviving recipient T cells and thymic progenitors.

In germline, CDR1 is MDHEN, CDR2 SYDVKM. V was clipped by 4 bases and J by 0 bases; unmatched bases: 1. The CDR3 is 14 residues long. With regard to this clonotype: What it binds is not known.

As it was prepared, the TCRbeta library received unique molecular identifiers. From the PCR reads, TCRdb called clonotypes with MiXCR, one entry per CDR3 protein. Here the sample spans about 610,000 distinct CDR3 sequences, over 25% being singletons. This chain links TRBV28 with TRBJ1-2; 8 bases align to TRBD1. This material consisted of PBMCs, taken before TCRalphabeta/CD19-depleted stem cell transplant. The receptor was isolated from a boy younger than two with Wiskott-Aldrich syndrome, due to receive a stem cell transplant. CDR3: CASSSDRANYGYTF. CDR3 DNA sequence: TGTGCCAGCAGTTCGGACAGGGCTAACTATGGCTACACCTTC.